The source of this T cell receptor (beta chain) is a study of beta chain features in type 1 diabetes. This clone turned up a few times. Expressed TCRB transcripts were sequenced after all isolated RNA was converted to cDNA. The table came from immunoSEQ multiplex PCR; TCRdb's copy has only in-frame clones and leaves some out. The sample shows hundreds of thousands of clones, around 15% of them seen only once. The CDR3 length is 13 residues. The germline V and J ends were trimmed by 3 bases and 9 bases, with 13 bases remaining between them. CDR1 and CDR2 (germline): KGHSH, LQKENI. The sequenced material came from naive CD4+ T cells from blood. This TCR derives from a man aged 18-30 years in good health. The chain recombines TRBV18 with TRBJ2-3, with no clear D. This chain's CDR3 is CASSPVAVRTQYF. CDR3 DNA sequence: TGTGCCAGCTCACCGGTCGCCGTGAGGACGCAGTATTTT. Full variable domain (missing parts from reference TRBV18 and TRBJ2-3): NAGVMQNPRHLVRRRGQEARLRCSPMKGHSHVYWYRQLPEEGLKFMVYLQKENIIDESGMPKERFSAEFPKEGPSILRIQQVVRGDSAAYFCASSPVAVRTQYFGPGTRLTVL.